This TCR beta chain is from a study of shared clonotypes between healthy human individuals. TCRdb's table, derived via immunoSEQ multiplex PCR, lists solely in-frame clones and lacks some. The sample gives under 600,000 clones, just over 75% of which show up once; 12% is in the top ten. The specimen was PBMCs. The sequence was obtained from a woman aged 40 to 50 in good health. Some clones in this sample may be carry-over from other donors' samples.

CDR3 nucleotide sequence: TGTGCCAGCAGGTCACTTCTCTCGACGGGCGACACAGATACGCAGTATTTT. Protein product: CASRSLLSTGDTDTQYF. This chain links TRBV7-8 with TRBJ2-3, with no clear D. The CDR3 has 17 residues. CDR1 is SGHVS and CDR2 is FQNEAQ in the germline V gene. The germline V and J ends were trimmed by 6 bases and 2 bases, with 21 bases remaining between them.